Shown below are 6 T cell receptor beta chains from a single sample sequenced in a study of vaccination effects on CD4 cells after COVID-19. Antigen-specific CD4+ T cells expanded by the ViraFEST assay with viral peptide pools were then sequenced. Upon completion of more than 9 days in culture, CD4+ T cells were isolated. Vaccinated recipients, who were negative for nucleocapsid antibodies, had no history of SARS-CoV-2 infection. The data were produced by immunoSEQ multiplex PCR, yet TCRdb's version contains in-frame clones alone and is incomplete. Of some 68,000 clones listed, approximately 70% are singletons. For these receptors, no antigen is known. The sample here was CD4+ T cells from PBMCs cultured with HCoV-OC43 spike peptides, taken before COVID-19 vaccination. The subset is: HCoV-OC43 spike overlapping peptide pool stimulation. Receptor source: a human donor who received a COVID-19 vaccine.

The J gene is TRBJ2-4, the V gene TRBV4-1; TRBD2 matches 16 bases. CDR3 length: 19 amino acids. V lost 2 bases to trimming and J lost 1 base; unmatched junction nucleotides: 5. Germline V gene sequence: CDR1 MGHRA, CDR2 YSYEKL. CDR3 nucleotides: TGCGCCAGCAGCCAACCCGGGACTAGCGGGGGGGCTGCCAAAAACATTCAGTACTTC. Translated: CASSQPGTSGGAAKNIQYF.

The V gene is TRBV7-8, the J gene TRBJ1-5, with 9 nucleotides matching TRBD1. CDR1 and CDR2 from the germline V gene are SGHVS and FQNEAQ. J gave up 6 bases and V 1 base, and 4 bases lay outside the gene matches. The CDR3 spans 15 residues. This CDR3 is CASSLDRGLSQPQHF. The CDR3 bases are TGTGCCAGCAGCTTAGACAGGGGGCTTAGTCAGCCCCAGCATTTT. The variable domain in full, with the rest retrieved from reference TRBV7-8 and TRBJ1-5, is GAGVSQSPRYKVAKRGQDVALRCDPISGHVSLFWYQQALGQGPEFLTYFQNEAQLDKSGLPSDRFFAERPEGSVSTLKIQRTQQEDSAVYLCASSLDRGLSQPQHFGDGTRLSIL.

This clone showed up just a few times. The chain couples TRBV6-5 to TRBJ1-2; 7 bases line up with TRBD1. CDR1 is MNHEY, CDR2 SVGAGI, per germline. V lost 0 bases, J lost 4 bases, and 2 bases stayed unmatched. This CDR3 region has 14 residues. Here the CDR3 reads CASSYSAGGYGYTF. As DNA, the CDR3 is TGTGCCAGCAGTTACTCGGCAGGGGGCTATGGCTACACCTTC.

The chain has TRBV4-1 and TRBJ1-6; D is ambiguous. From germline, CDR1 is MGHRA and CDR2 YSYEKL. V was shortened by 5 bases and J by 9 bases, with 11 bases between the two germline ends. The CDR3 is made up of 13 amino acids. The DNA for the CDR3 is TGCGCCAGCAGCTTGCGGGGTGGTTCACCCCTCCACTTT. Its protein product is CASSLRGGSPLHF.

The chain links TRBV5-1 to TRBJ2-3; D uncertain. Germline values: CDR1 SGHRS, CDR2 YFSETQ. Trimming cost V 0 bases and J 3 bases, with 8 bases left between them. The CDR3 has 14 residues. The CDR3 DNA reads TGCGCCAGCAGCTTGGGCGGATTAACAGATACGCAGTATTTT. Its protein product is CASSLGGLTDTQYF.

V usage is TRBV30 and J usage is TRBJ1-5; D might be TRBD1 (5 bases). CDR1 and CDR2 from the germline V gene are GTSNPN and SVGIG (reference sequence). The CDR3 is made up of 15 amino acids. V shed 1 base and J shed 3 bases, with 13 bases lying between them. This chain's CDR3 is CAWSDRQGLNQPQHF. DNA for the CDR3: TGTGCCTGGAGTGATCGGCAGGGCCTCAATCAGCCCCAGCATTTT.